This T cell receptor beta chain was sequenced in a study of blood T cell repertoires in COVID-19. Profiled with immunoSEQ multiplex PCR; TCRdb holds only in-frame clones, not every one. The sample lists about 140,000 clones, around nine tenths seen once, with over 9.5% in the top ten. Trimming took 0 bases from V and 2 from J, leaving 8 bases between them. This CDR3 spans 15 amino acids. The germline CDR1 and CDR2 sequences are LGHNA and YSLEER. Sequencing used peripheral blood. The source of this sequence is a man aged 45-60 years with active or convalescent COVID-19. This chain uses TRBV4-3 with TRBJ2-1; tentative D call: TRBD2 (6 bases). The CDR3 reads CASSQDSGPYNEQFF. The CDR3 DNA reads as TGCGCCAGCAGCCAAGATAGCGGTCCCTACAATGAGCAGTTCTTC.